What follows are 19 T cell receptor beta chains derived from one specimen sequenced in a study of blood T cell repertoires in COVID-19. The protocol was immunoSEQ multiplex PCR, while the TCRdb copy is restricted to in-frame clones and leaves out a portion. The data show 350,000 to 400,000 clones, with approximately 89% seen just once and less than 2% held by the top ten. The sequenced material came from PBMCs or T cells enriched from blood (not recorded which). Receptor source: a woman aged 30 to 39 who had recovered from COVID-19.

CDR3 residues: CASSSGQKLNYGYTF. DNA of the CDR3: TGTGCCAGCAGCTCGGGACAGAAGTTAAACTATGGCTACACCTTC. The chain employs TRBV9 and TRBJ1-2, with 7 bases fitting TRBD1. The length of the CDR3 is 15 residues. CDR1 SGDLS and CDR2 YYNGEE come from the germline V gene. After removal of 4 bases from V and 2 bases from J, the junction contained 8 bases not matched to a gene.

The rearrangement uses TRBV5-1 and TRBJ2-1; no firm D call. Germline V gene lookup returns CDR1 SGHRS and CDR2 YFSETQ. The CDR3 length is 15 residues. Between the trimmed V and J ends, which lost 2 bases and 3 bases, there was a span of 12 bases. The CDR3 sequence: CASSLSSMSYNEQFF. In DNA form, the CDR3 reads TGCGCCAGCAGCTTATCAAGCATGAGCTACAATGAGCAGTTCTTC.

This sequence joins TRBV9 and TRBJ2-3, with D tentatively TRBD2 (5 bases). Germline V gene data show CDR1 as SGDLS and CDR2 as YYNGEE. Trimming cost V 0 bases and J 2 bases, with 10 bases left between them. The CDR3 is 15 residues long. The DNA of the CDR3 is TGTGCCAGCAGCGTAGAGGGCGGGTACACAGATACGCAGTATTTT. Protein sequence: CASSVEGGYTDTQYF. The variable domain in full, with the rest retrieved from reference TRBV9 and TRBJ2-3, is DSGVTQTPKHLITATGQRVTLRCSPRSGDLSVYWYQQSLDQGLQFLIQYYNGEERAKGNILERFSAQQFPDLHSELNLSSLELGDSALYFCASSVEGGYTDTQYFGPGTRLTVL.

The CDR3 loop reads CASSWTGGVYEQYF. The CDR3, as DNA: TGTGCCAGCTCTTGGACAGGGGGCGTGTACGAGCAGTACTTC. The chain is built from TRBV28 and TRBJ2-7, with 11 bases aligning to TRBD1. Germline V gives CDR1 MDHEN, CDR2 SYDVKM. J lost 4 bases, V lost 8 bases, and 7 bases had no gene match. The CDR3 contains 14 residues. Complete variable domain (other parts from reference TRBV28 and TRBJ2-7): DVKVTQSSRYLVKRTGEKVFLECVQDMDHENMFWYRQDPGLGLRLIYFSYDVKMKEKGDIPEGYSVSREKKERFSLILESASTNQTSMYLCASSWTGGVYEQYFGPGTRLTVT.

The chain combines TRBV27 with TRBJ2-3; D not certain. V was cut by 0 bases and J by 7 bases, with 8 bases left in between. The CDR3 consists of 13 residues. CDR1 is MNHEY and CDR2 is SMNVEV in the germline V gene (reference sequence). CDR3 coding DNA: TGTGCCAGCAGTTTATCCCCTAGTTATACGCAGTATTTT. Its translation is CASSLSPSYTQYF.

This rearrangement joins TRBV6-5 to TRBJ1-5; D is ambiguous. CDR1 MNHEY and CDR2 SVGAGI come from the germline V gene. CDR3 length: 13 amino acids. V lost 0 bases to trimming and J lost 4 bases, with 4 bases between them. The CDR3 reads CASSYSANQPQHF. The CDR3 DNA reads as TGTGCCAGCAGTTACTCAGCTAATCAGCCCCAGCATTTT.

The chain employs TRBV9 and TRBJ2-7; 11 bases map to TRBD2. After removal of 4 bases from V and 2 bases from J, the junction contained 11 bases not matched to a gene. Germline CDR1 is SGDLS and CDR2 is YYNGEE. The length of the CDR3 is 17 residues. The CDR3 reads CASSRDSRLAGTYEQYF. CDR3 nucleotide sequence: TGTGCCAGCAGCCGGGACAGCAGACTAGCGGGGACCTACGAGCAGTACTTC. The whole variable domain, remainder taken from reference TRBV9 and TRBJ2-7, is DSGVTQTPKHLITATGQRVTLRCSPRSGDLSVYWYQQSLDQGLQFLIQYYNGEERAKGNILERFSAQQFPDLHSELNLSSLELGDSALYFCASSRDSRLAGTYEQYFGPGTRLTVT.

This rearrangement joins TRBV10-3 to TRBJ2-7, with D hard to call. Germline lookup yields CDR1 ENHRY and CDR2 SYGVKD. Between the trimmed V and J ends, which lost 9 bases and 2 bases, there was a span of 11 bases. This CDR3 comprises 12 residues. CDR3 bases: TGTGCCATGGGCAGCCAGCCCTACGAGCAGTACTTC. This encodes CAMGSQPYEQYF.

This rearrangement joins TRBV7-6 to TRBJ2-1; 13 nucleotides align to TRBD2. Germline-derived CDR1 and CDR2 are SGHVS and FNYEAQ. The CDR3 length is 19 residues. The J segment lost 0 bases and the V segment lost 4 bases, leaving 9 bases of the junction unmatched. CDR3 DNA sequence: TGTGCCAGCAGCTCCAGACTAGCGGGGGGAATCCTCTCCTACAATGAGCAGTTCTTC. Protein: CASSSRLAGGILSYNEQFF.

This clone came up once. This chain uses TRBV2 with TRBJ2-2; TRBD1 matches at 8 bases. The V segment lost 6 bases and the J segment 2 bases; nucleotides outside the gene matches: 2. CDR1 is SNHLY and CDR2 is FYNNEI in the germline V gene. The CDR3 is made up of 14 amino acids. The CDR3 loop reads CASRGQVNTGELFF. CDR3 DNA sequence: TGTGCCAGCAGGGGACAGGTTAACACCGGGGAGCTGTTTTTT.

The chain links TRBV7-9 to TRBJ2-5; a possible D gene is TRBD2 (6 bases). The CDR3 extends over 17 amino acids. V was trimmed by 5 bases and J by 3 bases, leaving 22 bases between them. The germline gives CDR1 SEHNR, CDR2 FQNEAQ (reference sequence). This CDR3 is CASSELTGLRGKETQYF. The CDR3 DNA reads TGTGCCAGCAGCGAATTAACGGGTTTGCGGGGAAAAGAGACCCAGTACTTC.

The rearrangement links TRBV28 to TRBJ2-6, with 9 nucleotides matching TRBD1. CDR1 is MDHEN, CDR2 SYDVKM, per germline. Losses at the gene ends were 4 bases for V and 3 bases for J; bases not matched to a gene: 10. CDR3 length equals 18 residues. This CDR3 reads CASSSGQGLLSGANVLTF. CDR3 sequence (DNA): TGTGCCAGCAGTTCGGGACAGGGATTGCTAAGTGGGGCCAACGTCCTGACTTTC.

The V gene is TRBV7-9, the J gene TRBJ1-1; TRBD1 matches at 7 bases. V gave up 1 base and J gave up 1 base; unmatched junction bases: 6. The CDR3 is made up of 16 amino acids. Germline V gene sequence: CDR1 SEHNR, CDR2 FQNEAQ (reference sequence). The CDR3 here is CASSLVGGDRNTEAFF. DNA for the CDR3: TGTGCCAGCAGCTTAGTCGGGGGGGACAGGAACACTGAAGCTTTCTTT.

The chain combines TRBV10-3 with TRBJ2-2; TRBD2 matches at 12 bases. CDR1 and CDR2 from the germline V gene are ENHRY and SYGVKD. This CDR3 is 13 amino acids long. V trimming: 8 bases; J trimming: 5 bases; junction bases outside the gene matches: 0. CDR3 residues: CAIGTSGTGELFF. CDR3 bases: TGTGCCATCGGGACTAGCGGGACCGGGGAGCTGTTTTTT.

CDR3 in amino acids: CASSPGQGAIAFF. The CDR3 DNA sequence: TGTGCCAGCAGTCCAGGACAGGGGGCGATAGCTTTCTTT. The V gene is TRBV6-4, the J gene TRBJ1-1, with 11 nucleotides matching TRBD1. Germline loops: CDR1 MRHNA, CDR2 SNTAGT. With V trimmed by 5 bases and J by 10 bases, 6 bases remained unmatched. There are 13 residues in the CDR3.

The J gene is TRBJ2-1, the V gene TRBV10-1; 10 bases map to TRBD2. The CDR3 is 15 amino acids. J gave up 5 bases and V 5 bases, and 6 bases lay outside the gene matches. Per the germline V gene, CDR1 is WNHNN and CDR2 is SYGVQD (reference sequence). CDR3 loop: CASSRRLAGDNEQFF. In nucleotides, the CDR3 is TGCGCCAGCAGTAGGAGGCTAGCGGGAGACAATGAGCAGTTCTTC.

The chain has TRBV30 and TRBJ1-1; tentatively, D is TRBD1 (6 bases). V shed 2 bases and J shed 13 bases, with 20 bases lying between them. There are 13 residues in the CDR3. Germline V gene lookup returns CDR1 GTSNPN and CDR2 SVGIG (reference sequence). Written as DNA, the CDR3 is TGTGCCTGGAGTAAGGGGGAACAACGTCCTGGTTTCTTT. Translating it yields CAWSKGEQRPGFF.

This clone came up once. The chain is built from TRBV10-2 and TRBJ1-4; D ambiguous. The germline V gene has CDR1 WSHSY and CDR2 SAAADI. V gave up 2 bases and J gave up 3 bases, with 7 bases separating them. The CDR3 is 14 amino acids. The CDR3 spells CASSEGQANEKLFF. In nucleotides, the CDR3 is TGCGCCAGCAGTGAGGGGCAGGCTAATGAAAAACTGTTTTTT.

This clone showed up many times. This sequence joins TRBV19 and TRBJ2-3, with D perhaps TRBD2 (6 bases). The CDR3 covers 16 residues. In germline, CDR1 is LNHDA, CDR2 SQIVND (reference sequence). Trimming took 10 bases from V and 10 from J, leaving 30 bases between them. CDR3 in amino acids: CATRPAGLERGGAQYF. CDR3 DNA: TGTGCCACCCGTCCGGCCGGGCTCGAAAGGGGAGGAGCGCAGTATTTT.